Below, 31 T cell receptor beta chains from the same sample are listed, as sequenced in a study of T cell responses to AZD1222 COVID-19 vaccine. TCRdb keeps only in-frame clones here, not all; method: immunoSEQ multiplex PCR. The table has tens of thousands of clones, 85% seen once. The sample was peripheral blood, taken on day 0 of AZD1222 vaccination. These receptors originate from an adult in good health.

V is TRBV6-1 and J is TRBJ1-4, with D possibly matching TRBD1 (5 bases). Germline loops: CDR1 MNHNS, CDR2 SASEGT. This CDR3 comprises 16 residues. Trimming cost V 3 bases and J 3 bases, with 14 bases left between them. The DNA of the CDR3 is TGTGCCAGCAGTGATCGAGGGGCTGGAGCTAATGAAAAACTGTTTTTT. Its protein is CASSDRGAGANEKLFF.

V gene TRBV20-1 combines with J gene TRBJ2-1; 15 bases agree with TRBD2. With V trimmed by 3 bases and J by 5 bases, 8 bases remained unmatched. Germline V CDR1 and CDR2: DFQATT, SNEGSKA (reference sequence). This CDR3 has 17 residues. DNA for the CDR3: TGCAGTGCTAGTAGGGGACTAGCGGGAGGACACAACAATGAGCAGTTCTTC. Protein product: CSASRGLAGGHNNEQFF.

The chain carries TRBV10-1 and TRBJ2-1; TRBD1 matches 7 bases. Germline V CDR1 and CDR2: WNHNN, SYGVQD (reference sequence). J lost 8 bases, V lost 5 bases, and 6 bases had no gene match. The CDR3 runs 13 residues. CDR3 bases: TGCGCCAGCAGTCAGGACAGGCCCCATGAGCAGTTCTTC. Amino acids: CASSQDRPHEQFF.

CDR3 loop: CASTRAQGSSNTGELFF. CDR3 nucleotides: TGTGCCAGCACCCGAGCCCAGGGGTCCTCGAACACCGGGGAGCTGTTTTTT. The V and J genes are TRBV27 and TRBJ2-2, with D possibly TRBD1 on 6 matching bases. From germline, CDR1 is MNHEY and CDR2 SMNVEV (reference sequence). The CDR3 is made up of 17 amino acids. Trimming pared 7 bases from V and 0 bases from J, leaving 18 bases between.

The chain carries TRBV6-5 and TRBJ1-2, with TRBD1 as a possible D gene (5 bases). The CDR3 is 13 amino acids. Trimming cost V 4 bases and J 8 bases, with 14 bases left between them. The germline V gene has CDR1 MNHEY and CDR2 SVGAGI. The CDR3 sequence is CASSSGTVAGYTF. The CDR3 region has the DNA TGTGCCAGCAGTTCCGGGACGGTGGCAGGCTACACCTTC.

CDR3 DNA sequence: TGTGCCAGTTCTGGGACGGTGGGCTCTGGAAACACCATATATTTT. Amino acids: CASSGTVGSGNTIYF. This sequence joins TRBV19 and TRBJ1-3; perhaps TRBD1 as D (5 bases). V lost 8 bases to trimming and J lost 0 bases, with 14 bases between them. The CDR3 sequence is 15 residues long. Germline CDR1 is LNHDA and CDR2 is SQIVND (reference sequence).

The genes are TRBV15 and TRBJ1-2, with TRBD1 as a possible D gene (6 bases). V was cut by 5 bases and J by 8 bases, with 15 bases left in between. CDR1 is LNHNV and CDR2 is YYDKDF in the germline V gene (reference sequence). The CDR3 consists of 13 residues. CDR3 nucleotide sequence: TGTGCCACCAGCTACTTACAGGGCGGAGGCTACACCTTC. Protein product: CATSYLQGGGYTF.

On this clone: The sample holds other DNA sequences that translate to the same CDR3. J is TRBJ1-1 and V is TRBV19; tentatively, D is TRBD1 (6 bases). With 3 bases removed from V and 5 bases from J, the gap between germline ends came to 13 bases. This CDR3 is 14 amino acids long. Per germline, CDR1 LNHDA and CDR2 SQIVND (reference sequence). The CDR3 sequence is CASSIVGRGTEAFF. CDR3 nucleotide sequence: TGTGCCAGTAGTATTGTGGGGAGGGGGACTGAAGCTTTCTTT. Using reference TRBV19 and TRBJ1-1 for the parts outside the CDR3, the full variable domain is DGGITQSPKYLFRKEGQNVTLSCEQNLNHDAMYWYRQDPGQGLRLIYYSQIVNDFQKGDIAEGYSVSREKKESFPLTVTSAQKNPTAFYLCASSIVGRGTEAFFGQGTRLTVV.

The chain recombines TRBV10-1 with TRBJ2-1; a weak D match, TRBD1 (5 bases). From germline, CDR1 is WNHNN and CDR2 SYGVQD (reference sequence). CDR3 length: 14 residues. Trimming removed 3 bases from V and 0 bases from J, with 6 bases in between. The CDR3 is CASSDRASYNEQFF. CDR3 DNA sequence: TGCGCCAGCAGTGACAGGGCCTCCTACAATGAGCAGTTCTTC.

A few counts support this clone. The rearrangement links TRBV19 to TRBJ2-1; no definite D call. Germline assignment: CDR1 LNHDA and CDR2 SQIVND (reference sequence). The CDR3 contains 13 residues. V lost 5 bases to trimming and J lost 1 base, with 6 bases between them. The CDR3 DNA follows: TGTGCCAGTAGTCCCGGGTCCTACAATGAGCAGTTCTTC. It yields the protein CASSPGSYNEQFF.

The chain employs TRBV5-1 and TRBJ2-1, with unresolved D. Germline CDR1 is SGHRS and CDR2 is YFSETQ. V was trimmed by 1 base and J by 3 bases, leaving 11 bases between them. CDR3 size: 15 residues. Here the CDR3 reads CASSLNQRDYNEQFF. CDR3 sequence (DNA): TGCGCCAGCAGCTTGAACCAGCGAGACTACAATGAGCAGTTCTTC.

The chain has TRBV11-2 and TRBJ2-7; possibly TRBD1 for D (6 bases). The CDR3 has 14 residues. Germline CDR1 SGHAT, CDR2 FQNNGV. Trimming took off 3 bases at V and 2 bases at J, with 11 bases between the two ends. The CDR3 nucleotides read TGTGCCAGCAGCTTCGGCCAGGGGACCTACGAGCAGTACTTC. It specifies CASSFGQGTYEQYF. The full variable domain, completed using reference TRBV11-2 and TRBJ2-7, is EAGVAQSPRYKIIEKRQSVAFWCNPISGHATLYWYQQILGQGPKLLIQFQNNGVVDDSQLPKDRFSAERLKGVDSTLKIQPAKLEDSAVYLCASSFGQGTYEQYFGPGTRLTVT.

The genes are TRBV21-1 and TRBJ2-7; the listed D gene, TRBD1, was not tested against the DNA. TRBV21-1 is a known pseudogene. The CDR3 covers 13 residues. CDR3 protein: CASSNFRVREQYF. The CDR3 DNA reads as TGTGCCAGCAGCAATTTCAGGGTCCGCGAGCAGTACTTC.

This clone was picked up one time. This sequence joins TRBV30 and TRBJ1-1, with D perhaps TRBD1 (5 bases). Germline loops: CDR1 GTSNPN, CDR2 SVGIG (reference sequence). V dropped 2 bases and J dropped 7 bases, with 11 bases sitting between them. This CDR3 region has 12 residues. The CDR3 spells CAWSYVGGEAFF. CDR3 DNA: TGTGCCTGGAGTTACGTCGGGGGTGAAGCTTTCTTT.

The chain is built from TRBV27 and TRBJ2-7, with TRBD1 matching 8 bases. Trimming at V came to 5 bases and at J to 2 bases, leaving 8 bases not matched to a gene. The V gene's germline CDR1 is MNHEY and CDR2 SMNVEV (reference sequence). This CDR3 has 15 amino acids. The CDR3 reads CASSPITGGPYEQYF. The DNA of the CDR3 is TGTGCCAGCAGTCCCATAACAGGGGGACCCTACGAGCAGTACTTC.

The chain employs TRBV12-3 or TRBV12-4 and TRBJ1-6, with a weak D call TRBD1 (5 bases). V was cut by 6 bases and J by 8 bases, with 11 bases left in between. This CDR3 has 13 residues. The CDR3 here is CASRLDNDSPLHF. The CDR3 DNA reads TGTGCCAGCAGACTGGACAACGATTCACCCCTCCACTTT.

This clone was seen a few times. The chain carries TRBV29-1 and TRBJ2-7; TRBD1 is a possible D gene (6 bases). Germline CDR1 is SQVTM and CDR2 is ANQGSEA. Trimming left V 3 bases short and J 6 bases short, with 9 bases between. The CDR3 extends over 11 amino acids. In nucleotides, the CDR3 is TGCAGCGTTGAGGTGGGGGCCGAGCAGTACTTC. It yields the protein CSVEVGAEQYF.

V gene TRBV5-1 combines with J gene TRBJ2-1; TRBD1 aligns across 8 bases. The CDR3 runs 15 residues. The J segment lost 6 bases and the V segment lost 2 bases, leaving 7 bases of the junction unmatched. In germline, CDR1 is SGHRS, CDR2 YFSETQ. The DNA of the CDR3 is TGCGCCAGCAGCTTCGGGACAGGAATACTCAATGAGCAGTTCTTC. Amino acid sequence: CASSFGTGILNEQFF.

This chain connects TRBV9 to TRBJ1-2; maybe TRBD1 (6 bases). This CDR3 region has 15 residues. Germline V gene data show CDR1 as SGDLS and CDR2 as YYNGEE. V lost 0 bases and J lost 2, with 11 bases in between. This CDR3 reads CASSVADSLNYGYTF. In DNA form, the CDR3 reads TGTGCCAGCAGCGTAGCGGACAGCCTCAACTATGGCTACACCTTC. Full variable domain (rest looked up from reference TRBV9 and TRBJ1-2): DSGVTQTPKHLITATGQRVTLRCSPRSGDLSVYWYQQSLDQGLQFLIQYYNGEERAKGNILERFSAQQFPDLHSELNLSSLELGDSALYFCASSVADSLNYGYTFGSGTRLTVV.

This clone was seen once. The rearrangement joins TRBV3-1 (or the pseudogene TRBV3-2) to TRBJ2-3; 7 bases fit TRBD2. The CDR3 loop spans 13 amino acids. The junction had 5 bases not matched to a gene; V was cut back by 4 bases and J by 7 bases. Germline assignment: CDR1 LGHDT and CDR2 YNNKEL (reference sequence). CDR3 residues: CASSRAGTYTQYF. CDR3 in DNA: TGTGCCAGCAGCCGAGCGGGGACTTATACGCAGTATTTT.

This chain joins TRBV9 and TRBJ2-1; either TRBD1 or TRBD2 may supply D (5 bases each). The CDR3 spans 16 residues. V gave up 4 bases and J gave up 0 bases, with 14 bases separating them. In germline, CDR1 is SGDLS, CDR2 YYNGEE. The CDR3 loop is CASSLRGDSSYNEQFF. CDR3 sequence (DNA): TGTGCCAGCAGCCTGCGAGGGGATAGCTCCTACAATGAGCAGTTCTTC.

V is TRBV19 and J is TRBJ1-1; 8 bases match TRBD1. The trim removed 1 base at V and 2 bases at J, leaving 3 bases unmatched. CDR1 LNHDA and CDR2 SQIVND come from the germline V gene (reference sequence). This CDR3 spans 15 amino acids. Written as DNA, the CDR3 is TGTGCCAGTAGTATAGGGACAGGGAGCAACACTGAAGCTTTCTTT. Residues: CASSIGTGSNTEAFF.

The chain carries TRBV6-5 and TRBJ1-6, with D possibly TRBD1 on 5 matching bases. The CDR3 is 14 residues long. Germline V gene data show CDR1 as MNHEY and CDR2 as SVGAGI. With 5 bases removed from V and 8 bases from J, the gap between germline ends came to 13 bases. For the CDR3, the DNA is TGTGCCAGCAGTAATCCGGGGCCCGATTCACCCCTCCACTTT. Amino acids: CASSNPGPDSPLHF.

V gene TRBV11-2 combines with J gene TRBJ1-2; D not resolved. Trimming cost V 7 bases and J 4 bases, with 13 bases left between them. CDR1 and CDR2 from the germline V gene are SGHAT and FQNNGV. The CDR3 sequence is 13 residues long. CDR3 bases: TGTGCCAGCACCTCGCCGGGGTTCTATGGCTACACCTTC. It specifies CASTSPGFYGYTF.

The chain couples TRBV5-1 to TRBJ2-5; D unresolved. Between the trimmed V and J ends, which lost 4 bases and 3 bases, there was a span of 10 bases. Looked up from germline, CDR1 is SGHRS and CDR2 is YFSETQ. CDR3 length equals 13 residues. The chain's CDR3 is CASSPWIKETQYF. The CDR3 nucleotides are TGCGCCAGCAGCCCCTGGATAAAAGAGACCCAGTACTTC.

The chain carries TRBV10-1 and TRBJ1-4, with D unresolved. The CDR3 is made up of 14 amino acids. Per the germline V gene, CDR1 is WNHNN and CDR2 is SYGVQD (reference sequence). Trimming removed 3 bases from V and 4 bases from J, with 9 bases in between. The CDR3 reads CASSDDQVNEKLFF. DNA of the CDR3: TGCGCCAGCAGTGACGACCAGGTTAATGAAAAACTGTTTTTT.

By sample share, this clone is large. This rearrangement joins TRBV5-4 to TRBJ2-5; weak D call: TRBD1 (6 bases). The ends were cut back, 2 bases at V and 5 bases at J, with 16 bases in the middle. Germline CDR1 and CDR2: SGHNT and YYREEE (reference sequence). The CDR3 is 15 amino acids. CDR3 region: CASSFSNRVAETQYF. The CDR3 nucleotides read TGTGCCAGCAGCTTTTCAAACAGGGTGGCGGAGACCCAGTACTTC.

The chain has TRBV7-2 and TRBJ1-1, with D possibly TRBD1 on 5 matching bases. The CDR3 consists of 14 residues. The germline V and J ends were trimmed by 7 bases and 5 bases, with 17 bases remaining between them. CDR1 is SGHTA, CDR2 FQGNSA, per germline. The CDR3 spells CASTRDGKGTEAFF. The CDR3 DNA reads TGTGCCAGCACTCGGGACGGGAAGGGAACTGAAGCTTTCTTT. Full variable domain (missing parts from reference TRBV7-2 and TRBJ1-1): GAGVSQSPSNKVTEKGKDVELRCDPISGHTALYWYRQSLGQGLEFLIYFQGNSAPDKSGLPSDRFSAERTGGSVSTLTIQRTQQEDSAVYLCASTRDGKGTEAFFGQGTRLTVV.

The V gene is TRBV10-3, the J gene TRBJ2-3, with TRBD2 identical over 7 bases. Trimming took 3 bases from V and 3 from J; bases not matched to a gene: 9. CDR3 length: 16 amino acids. Germline CDR1 reads ENHRY; CDR2 reads SYGVKD. As DNA, the CDR3 is TGTGCCATCAGTGATCATGGCGGGAGACGGACAGATACGCAGTATTTT. It yields the protein CAISDHGGRRTDTQYF.

This sequence joins TRBV6-5 and TRBJ1-2, with no clear D. CDR1 and CDR2 from the germline V gene are MNHEY and SVGAGI. V gave up 8 bases and J gave up 3 bases, with 13 bases separating them. This CDR3 is 13 amino acids long. The chain's CDR3 is CASALEAHYGYTF. The CDR3 DNA is TGTGCCAGCGCCCTCGAGGCCCACTATGGCTACACCTTC.

This clone was seen only once. V gene TRBV7-3 combines with J gene TRBJ2-3, with D hard to call. V was clipped by 4 bases and J by 1 base, with 3 bases between them. The CDR3 runs to 12 residues. Per germline, CDR1 SGHTA and CDR2 FQGTGA. CDR3 region: CASSSGTDTQYF. The DNA of the CDR3 is TGTGCCAGCAGCTCTGGCACAGATACGCAGTATTTT.